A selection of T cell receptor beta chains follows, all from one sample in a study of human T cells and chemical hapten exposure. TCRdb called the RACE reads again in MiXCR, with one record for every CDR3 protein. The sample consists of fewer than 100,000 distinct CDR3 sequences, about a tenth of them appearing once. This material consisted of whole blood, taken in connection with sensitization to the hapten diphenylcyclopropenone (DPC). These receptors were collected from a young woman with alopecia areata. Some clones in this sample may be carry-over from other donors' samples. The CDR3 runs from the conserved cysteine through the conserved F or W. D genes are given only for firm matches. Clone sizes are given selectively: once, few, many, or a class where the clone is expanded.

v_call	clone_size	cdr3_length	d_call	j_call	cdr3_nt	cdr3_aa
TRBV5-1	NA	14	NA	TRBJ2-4	TGCGCCAGCAGCTTATTGGGGTTCGAAAACATTCAGTACTTC	CASSLLGFENIQYF
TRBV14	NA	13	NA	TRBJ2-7	TGTGCCAGCAGCCAAGATAGGACAATCAAGCAGTACTTC	CASSQDRTIKQYF
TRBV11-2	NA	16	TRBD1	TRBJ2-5	TGTGCCAGCAGCTTAGAATCCGGGACAGGGGCTTGGACCCAGTACTTC	CASSLESGTGAWTQYF
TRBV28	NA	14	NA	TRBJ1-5	TGTGCCAGCAGTTTACTGTATAGCAATCAGCCCCAGCATTTT	CASSLLYSNQPQHF
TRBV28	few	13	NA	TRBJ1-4	TGTGCCAGCAGCGAAGTTGGGAATGAAAAACTGTTTTTT	CASSEVGNEKLFF
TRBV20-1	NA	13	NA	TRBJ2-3	TGCACCCCCGGCGGACTGGGCACAGATACGCAGTATTTT	CTPGGLGTDTQYF
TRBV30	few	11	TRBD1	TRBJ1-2	TGTGCCTGGGACAGGGGCTATGGCTACACCTTC	CAWDRGYGYTF
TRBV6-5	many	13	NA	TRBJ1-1	TGTGCCAGCAGTGGCAGGACGAACACTGAAGCTTTCTTT	CASSGRTNTEAFF
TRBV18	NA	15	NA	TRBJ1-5	TGTGCCAGCTCACCAAAAAGGGCCCGCAATCAGCCCCAGCATTTT	CASSPKRARNQPQHF
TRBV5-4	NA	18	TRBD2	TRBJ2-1	TGTGCCAGCAGCTTGGCCCCTAGCGGGGGGGCCATGAACAATGAGCAGTTCTTC	CASSLAPSGGAMNNEQFF
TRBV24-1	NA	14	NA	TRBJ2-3	TGTGCCACCTCTAGGGGCACTAACACAGATACGCAGTATTTT	CATSRGTNTDTQYF
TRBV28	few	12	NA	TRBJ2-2	TGTGCCAGCACTGTAGCGGCCGGGGAGCTGTTTTTT	CASTVAAGELFF